What follows are 32 T cell receptor gamma chains derived from one specimen sequenced in a study of gamma-delta T cells after stem cell transplantation. TCRdb re-called clones from the RT-PCR reads using CATT. Seen here are 850 to 1,300 gamma-chain clones, roughly 28% observed once, and the top ten hold about 40%. The sample consisted of gamma-delta T cells. These receptors came from a human donor. It is not recorded whose cells these are; they may come from a transplant donor.

The chain links TRGV3 to TRGJP2. Germline matching of the DNA provided the J gene here, since TCRdb leaves it blank. Germline V gene lookup returns CDR1 VTNTFY and CDR2 YDVSTARD (reference sequence). Trimming removed 3 bases from V and 8 bases from J; junction bases left unmatched: 9. This CDR3 is 14 amino acids long. The CDR3 here is CATWDCPGDWIKTF. In nucleotides, the CDR3 is TGTGCCACCTGGGACTGTCCCGGGGATTGGATCAAGACGTTT.

This clone was counted a few times. The gene calls are TRGV3 and TRGJP2. Assignment of the J gene here rests on matching the DNA to germline, because TCRdb gives none. The germline V gene encodes CDR1 VTNTFY and CDR2 YDVSTARD (reference sequence). The CDR3 spans 15 residues. V was clipped by 2 bases and J by 4 bases; unmatched bases: 7. CDR3 region: CATWDTPLSDWIKTF. For the CDR3, the DNA is TGTGCCACCTGGGACACCCCCCTTAGTGATTGGATCAAGACGTTT.

This clone showed up just a few times. The CDR3 DNA reads TGTGCCACCTGGGACGGGCCGGTCACTGGTTGGTTCAAGATATTT. It specifies CATWDGPVTGWFKIF. The V and J genes are TRGV2 and TRGJP1. TCRdb carries no J gene annotation; the J gene was assigned here by matching the DNA with germline. Germline values: CDR1 EGSNGY, CDR2 YDSYNSKV. The V gene end was trimmed by 0 bases and the J gene end by 4 bases; junction bases not matched to a gene: 5. The CDR3 length is 15 residues.

This clone was recorded a few times. The chain couples TRGV2 to TRGJ1 or TRGJ2. In the absence of a J gene in TCRdb, the DNA was matched to germline to assign it here. The junction had 12 bases not matched to a gene; V was cut back by 1 base and J by 12 bases. This CDR3 is built from 13 residues. Germline V gives CDR1 EGSNGY, CDR2 YDSYNSKV. In DNA, the CDR3 is TGTGCCACCTGGGACGGTCCCTCGAGGGGGAAACTCTTT. This sequence encodes CATWDGPSRGKLF.

This clone was seen a handful of times. The CDR3 region has the DNA TGTGCCTTGTGGGAGGTGCACCATTATTATAAGAAACTCTTT. Translated: CALWEVHHYYKKLF. This sequence joins TRGV9 and TRGJ1 or TRGJ2. Since TCRdb gives no J gene, matching the DNA to germline was used here to assign it. V was clipped by 0 bases and J by 2 bases; unmatched bases: 4. CDR3 length: 14 residues. Germline loops: CDR1 GITISATS, CDR2 ISYDGTV (reference sequence).

By its share, this clone is medium-sized. The chain recombines TRGV4 with TRGJP1. The J gene is absent in TCRdb and was assigned here via DNA matching to germline. This CDR3 has 12 residues. The V and J ends lost 4 bases and 11 bases, in that order; junction bases with no gene match: 7. CDR1 is EGSTGY, CDR2 YDSYTSSV, per germline. For the CDR3, the DNA is TGTGCCACCTGGGACCCTTACTGGTTCAAGATATTT. It encodes CATWDPYWFKIF.

This clone was counted between two and nine times. This rearrangement joins TRGV5 to TRGJ1 or TRGJ2. Here the J gene came from matching the DNA to germline, since TCRdb omits it. Germline V gene sequence: CDR1 VINAFY, CDR2 YDVSNSKD. V shed 9 bases and J 3 bases; nucleotides not matched to a gene: 17. The CDR3 runs to 15 residues. For the CDR3, the DNA is TGTGCCACCCGGATTAAGGATGGGAGTTATTATAAGAAACTCTTT. As protein: CATRIKDGSYYKKLF.

With respect to this clone: Mismatch with germline at one junction end may stem from a read error. V gene TRGV9 combines with J gene TRGJ1 or TRGJ2. TCRdb carries no J gene annotation; the J gene was assigned here by matching the DNA with germline. Per the germline V gene, CDR1 is GITISATS and CDR2 is ISYDGTV (reference sequence). This CDR3 comprises 17 residues. The CDR3 spells CALREGDHPFTYYKKLF. The DNA of the CDR3 is TGTGCCTTGCGGGAGGGGGACCATCCCTTTACATATTATAAGAAACTCTTT.

By proportion, this clone is large. Other nucleotide sequences in the sample specify the same CDR3. This chain connects TRGV9 to TRGJ1 or TRGJ2. TCRdb carries no J gene annotation; the J gene was assigned here by matching the DNA with germline. V lost 2 bases to trimming and J lost 7 bases; unmatched junction nucleotides: 8. Germline V CDR1 and CDR2: GITISATS, ISYDGTV (reference sequence). The CDR3 has 13 amino acids. CDR3 sequence (DNA): TGTGCCTTGTGGGAGGCGACCCTATATAAGAAACTCTTT. Translating it yields CALWEATLYKKLF.

This clone was observed a handful of times. The gene calls are TRGV9 and TRGJP1. TCRdb offers no J gene call, so here the DNA was matched to germline to obtain one. The length of the CDR3 is 13 residues. Germline V gene data show CDR1 as GITISATS and CDR2 as ISYDGTV (reference sequence). Germline trimming cut 2 bases from V and 5 bases from J; bases unmatched to any gene: 2. The CDR3 region is CALWEATGWFKIF. CDR3 sequence (DNA): TGTGCCTTGTGGGAGGCGACTGGTTGGTTCAAGATATTT.

The sample holds a few counts of this clone. The chain combines TRGV9 with TRGJ1 or TRGJ2. The J gene, left out of TCRdb, was set here by checking the DNA against germline. Trimming removed 0 bases from V and 1 base from J; junction bases left unmatched: 6. Germline V lookup: CDR1 GITISATS, CDR2 ISYDGTV (reference sequence). The CDR3 is 15 amino acids. The CDR3: CALWEVHGNYYKKLF. DNA for the CDR3: TGTGCCTTGTGGGAGGTGCACGGAAATTATTATAAGAAACTCTTT.

The rearrangement joins TRGV9 to TRGJP2. TCRdb lists no J gene, so it was determined here by aligning the DNA to germline. Germline V gives CDR1 GITISATS, CDR2 ISYDGTV (reference sequence). V lost 0 bases and J lost 3; bases outside the gene matches: 4. The CDR3 has 15 amino acids. The chain's CDR3 is CALWEVRRSDWIKTF. The CDR3 nucleotides are TGTGCCTTGTGGGAGGTGCGGCGTAGTGATTGGATCAAGACGTTT.

Note on this clone: This sequence may be a read error, since a much larger clone differs from it by one base. The V call is TRGV2, the J call TRGJ1 or TRGJ2. TCRdb supplies no J gene; here it was assigned by aligning the nucleotide sequence to germline. Germline V gives CDR1 EGSNGY, CDR2 YDSYNSKV. The CDR3 loop spans 12 amino acids. The CDR3 bases are TGTGCCACCTGGGGCGGGCATTATAAGAAACTCTTT. Encoded protein: CATWGGHYKKLF.

The chain has TRGV5 and TRGJ1 or TRGJ2. TCRdb offers no J gene call, so here the DNA was matched to germline to obtain one. The CDR3 is made up of 13 amino acids. The germline CDR1 and CDR2 sequences are VINAFY and YDVSNSKD. V lost 0 bases, J lost 3 bases, and 2 bases stayed unmatched. The CDR3 DNA is TGTGCCACCTGGGACAGGTCTTATTATAAGAAACTCTTT. Protein sequence: CATWDRSYYKKLF.

This chain connects TRGV2 to TRGJP2. The J gene, left out of TCRdb, was set here by checking the DNA against germline. V shed 0 bases and J 0 bases; nucleotides not matched to a gene: 10. This CDR3 has 18 residues. The germline V gene has CDR1 EGSNGY and CDR2 YDSYNSKV. CDR3 loop: CATWDGLTKYSSDWIKTF. CDR3 DNA: TGTGCCACCTGGGACGGGCTCACTAAGTATAGTAGTGATTGGATCAAGACGTTT.

The table lists this clone with a few counts. The chain joins TRGV8 to TRGJ1 or TRGJ2. TCRdb gives no J gene; it was assigned here by matching the DNA to germline. The CDR3 spans 11 residues. The germline V gene encodes CDR1 VENAVY and CDR2 YDSYNSRV. The V segment lost 0 bases and the J segment 12 bases; nucleotides outside the gene matches: 5. CDR3 amino acids: CATWDRLAKLF. The CDR3, as DNA: TGTGCCACCTGGGATAGGCTGGCGAAACTCTTT.

The genes are TRGV2 and TRGJ1 or TRGJ2. Here the J gene was assigned by germline matching of the DNA, as TCRdb has none. V lost 0 bases, J lost 7 bases, and 6 bases stayed unmatched. Germline loops: CDR1 EGSNGY, CDR2 YDSYNSKV. CDR3 length equals 13 residues. In DNA, the CDR3 is TGTGCCACCTGGGACGGGCTTATATATAAGAAACTCTTT. This gives the protein CATWDGLIYKKLF.

The chain has TRGV8 and TRGJP2. TCRdb supplies no J gene; here it was assigned by aligning the nucleotide sequence to germline. Germline V CDR1 and CDR2: VENAVY, YDSYNSRV. J lost 6 bases, V lost 5 bases, and 12 bases had no gene match. CDR3 length equals 15 residues. CDR3 sequence reads: CATWAKGGGDWIKTF. The CDR3 DNA reads as TGTGCCACCTGGGCCAAGGGTGGTGGTGATTGGATCAAGACGTTT.

V is TRGV8 and J is TRGJP2. Here the J gene came from matching the DNA to germline, since TCRdb omits it. CDR1 and CDR2 (germline): VENAVY, YDSYNSRV. After removal of 5 bases from V and 2 bases from J, the junction contained 8 bases not matched to a gene. The CDR3 consists of 15 residues. The DNA of the CDR3 is TGTGCCACCTGGGTCCCAACAAGTAGTGATTGGATCAAGACGTTT. Residues: CATWVPTSSDWIKTF.

By sample fraction, this clone is large. The rearrangement joins TRGV2 to TRGJP1. Matching the DNA to germline supplied the J gene, which TCRdb does not give. The CDR3 runs 14 residues. Germline V gene sequence: CDR1 EGSNGY, CDR2 YDSYNSKV. V trimming: 5 bases; J trimming: 4 bases; junction bases outside the gene matches: 7. CDR3 protein: CATWVLFTGWFKIF. CDR3 nucleotide sequence: TGTGCCACCTGGGTGTTATTCACTGGTTGGTTCAAGATATTT.

Concerning this clone: A far larger clone is one nucleotide away, so this likely arose from a read error. V gene TRGV2 was called; the J gene was not. Germline V gene lookup returns CDR1 EGSNGY and CDR2 YDSYNSKV. The CDR3 has 16 residues. The CDR3 DNA sequence: TGTGCCACCTGGGACGGGCACCGGGGTATTTATTATAAGAACCTCTTT. As protein: CATWDGHRGIYYKNLF.

This clone was counted a few times. The V and J genes are TRGV9 and TRGJ1 or TRGJ2. The J gene, missing from TCRdb, was assigned here through DNA to germline matching. Per the germline V gene, CDR1 is GITISATS and CDR2 is ISYDGTV (reference sequence). This CDR3 has 13 amino acids. The V and J ends lost 10 bases and 0 bases, in that order; junction bases with no gene match: 9. The CDR3 protein is CAFYIRNYYKKLF. CDR3 nucleotides: TGTGCCTTCTACATTAGGAATTATTATAAGAAACTCTTT.

This chain joins TRGV3 and TRGJ1 or TRGJ2. TCRdb offers no J gene call, so here the DNA was matched to germline to obtain one. CDR3 length: 13 residues. Trimming cost V 0 bases and J 7 bases; bases outside gene matches: 6. Germline V gene data show CDR1 as VTNTFY and CDR2 as YDVSTARD (reference sequence). The CDR3 nucleotides are TGTGCCACCTGGGACAGGCGAGGCTATAAGAAACTCTTT. Residues: CATWDRRGYKKLF.

In regard to this clone: This sample also contains other DNA sequences that code for the same CDR3. The chain employs TRGV5 and TRGJ1 or TRGJ2. Here the J gene was assigned by germline matching of the DNA, as TCRdb has none. The CDR3 totals 15 residues. After removal of 3 bases from V and 0 bases from J, the junction contained 8 bases not matched to a gene. Germline CDR1 is VINAFY and CDR2 is YDVSNSKD. CDR3 sequence: CATWDGNSNYYKKLF. The CDR3 nucleotides read TGTGCCACCTGGGACGGAAATTCGAATTATTATAAGAAACTCTTT.

There are a few counts of this clone. With only one base between it and a far larger clone, this is likely a read error. Other DNA sequences in this sample translate to the same CDR3. This rearrangement joins TRGV2 to TRGJ1 or TRGJ2. TCRdb offers no J gene call, so here the DNA was matched to germline to obtain one. The CDR3 extends over 12 amino acids. Germline CDR1 reads EGSNGY; CDR2 reads YDSYNSKV. The CDR3 loop reads CATWDGYYKKLF. In DNA form, the CDR3 reads TGCGCCACCTGGGACGGTTATTATAAGAAACTCTTT.

Concerning this clone: Compared with germline, one end of the junction differs, possibly owing to a read error. J is TRGJ1 or TRGJ2 and V is TRGV2. No J segment appears in TCRdb, so it was assigned here by matching the sequence to germline. The CDR3 has 13 residues. Germline-derived CDR1 and CDR2 are EGSNGY and YDSYNSKV. For the CDR3, the DNA is TGTGCCACCTGGGGCGGGCTGTCAGATAAGAAACTCTTT. Protein sequence: CATWGGLSDKKLF.

The gene calls are TRGV4 and TRGJ1 or TRGJ2. TCRdb records no J gene; here it was assigned by comparing the DNA to germline. In germline, CDR1 is EGSTGY, CDR2 YDSYTSSV. The CDR3 extends over 14 amino acids. Unmatched junction bases numbered 17, after V lost 9 bases and J lost 6 bases. The CDR3: CATQDPQNVYKKLF. CDR3 bases: TGTGCCACCCAGGACCCTCAGAACGTTTATAAGAAACTCTTT.

By share, this clone counts as large. This chain uses TRGV4 with TRGJ1 or TRGJ2. This CDR3 has 11 amino acids. After removal of 1 base from V and 9 bases from J, the junction contained 3 bases not matched to a gene. Looked up from germline, CDR1 is EGSTGY and CDR2 is YDSYTSSV. CDR3 region: CATWDGFKKLF. The CDR3 nucleotides are TGTGCCACCTGGGATGGATTTAAGAAACTCTTT.

This clone turned up a few times. The chain uses TRGV5 and TRGJ1 or TRGJ2. As TCRdb names no J gene, one was assigned here on the basis of a DNA match to germline. Germline V CDR1 and CDR2: VINAFY, YDVSNSKD. This CDR3 region has 14 residues. With 6 bases clipped from V and 2 bases from J, the junction kept 10 bases outside the gene matches. For the CDR3, the DNA is TGTGCCACCTGGACCAGGGAGGATTATTATAAGAAACTCTTT. The encoded protein is CATWTREDYYKKLF.

The chain carries TRGV4 and TRGJ1 or TRGJ2. As TCRdb names no J gene, one was assigned here on the basis of a DNA match to germline. Per the germline V gene, CDR1 is EGSTGY and CDR2 is YDSYTSSV. This CDR3 has 13 amino acids. Trimming cost V 0 bases and J 6 bases; bases outside gene matches: 5. This CDR3 reads CATWDGRRYKKLF. The CDR3 DNA reads TGTGCCACCTGGGATGGGCGGCGTTATAAGAAACTCTTT.

This clone ranks as large. The V call is TRGV8, the J call TRGJP2. TCRdb records no J gene; here it was assigned by comparing the DNA to germline. CDR1 is VENAVY, CDR2 YDSYNSRV, per germline. V shed 0 bases, J shed 3 bases, and the junction held 4 bases outside the gene matches. The CDR3 has 15 amino acids. Here the CDR3 DNA reads TGTGCCACCTGGGATAGGGGGGGTAGTGATTGGATCAAGACGTTT. Encoded protein: CATWDRGGSDWIKTF.

Worth noting for this clone: Since a far larger clone is one base different, this is likely a read error. Other DNA sequences within the sample encode an identical CDR3. V usage is TRGV2 and J usage is TRGJ1 or TRGJ2. No J gene was available from TCRdb, and it was assigned here by a germline match of the DNA. Trimming removed 5 bases from V and 12 bases from J; junction bases left unmatched: 10. Germline CDR1 is EGSNGY and CDR2 is YDSYNSKV. The CDR3 is made up of 11 amino acids. The CDR3 region is CATWAYAGKLF. CDR3 nucleotides: TGTGCCACCTGGGCCTACGCAGGGAAACTCTTT.